The sequence of this TCR beta chain was determined in a study of control samples from healthy donors and cancer patients. Germline assignment: CDR1 PRHDT and CDR2 FYEKMQ (reference sequence). V lost 3 bases, J lost 5 bases, and 18 bases lay in between. The CDR3 totals 16 residues. This table comes from immunoSEQ multiplex PCR, and its TCRdb copy is limited to in-frame clones, with some not included. The sample has 100,000 to 150,000 clones; roughly 84% are singletons. Material for sequencing was blood. The chain employs TRBV13 and TRBJ2-3; maybe TRBD1 (6 bases). This TCR was recovered from a man aged 35-49 years in good health. The CDR3 region has the DNA TGTGCCAGCAGCTTGGGGGCCAGCCTTCGAGGAGATACGCAGTATTTT. Its protein is CASSLGASLRGDTQYF.